The text below deals with one TCR beta chain. Its antigen is undetermined. This sample stems from a study of T-cell memory formation after mild COVID-19. TCR alpha and TCR beta cDNA libraries with sample barcodes and UMIs came from 5'RACE using constant-segment primers. TCRdb itself ran the 5' RACE reads through MiXCR, one entry per CDR3 protein. This table holds under 550,000 distinct CDR3 sequences, approximately 18% found once. Overall study results and limits: Within pre-infection memory, some responding clones were found, suggesting cross-reactive memory joined. In second-wave clones peaking day 37, SARS-CoV-2 specificity remained unconfirmed.

Specimen: PBMCs or a T cell subset sorted from them (not recorded which). The receptor's source is an adult woman who had mild COVID-19 (a few samples of this study predate the infection). Cell type and time point are not known.

CDR3 nucleotides: TGTGCCAGCAGTTTATCGATGCCGCGGGAGGACGTCACCGGGGAGCTGTTTTTT. Protein product: CASSLSMPREDVTGELFF. V gene TRBV12-3 or TRBV12-4 combines with J gene TRBJ2-2, with TRBD2 identical over 8 bases. This CDR3 contains 18 residues. The trim removed 2 bases at V and 4 bases at J, leaving 12 bases unmatched.